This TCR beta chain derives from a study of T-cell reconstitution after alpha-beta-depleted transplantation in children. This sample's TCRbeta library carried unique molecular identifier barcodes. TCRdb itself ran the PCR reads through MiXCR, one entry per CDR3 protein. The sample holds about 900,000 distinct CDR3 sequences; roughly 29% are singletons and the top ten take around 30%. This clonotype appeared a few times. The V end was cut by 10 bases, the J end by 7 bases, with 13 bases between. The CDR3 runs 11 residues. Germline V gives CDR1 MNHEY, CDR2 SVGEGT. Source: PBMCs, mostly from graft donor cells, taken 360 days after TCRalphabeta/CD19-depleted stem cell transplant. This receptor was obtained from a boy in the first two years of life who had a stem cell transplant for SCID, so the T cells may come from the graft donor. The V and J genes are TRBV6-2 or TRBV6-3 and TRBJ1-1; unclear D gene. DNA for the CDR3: TGTGCCACCGTCGGGGAGTTTGAAGCTTTCTTT. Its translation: CATVGEFEAFF.